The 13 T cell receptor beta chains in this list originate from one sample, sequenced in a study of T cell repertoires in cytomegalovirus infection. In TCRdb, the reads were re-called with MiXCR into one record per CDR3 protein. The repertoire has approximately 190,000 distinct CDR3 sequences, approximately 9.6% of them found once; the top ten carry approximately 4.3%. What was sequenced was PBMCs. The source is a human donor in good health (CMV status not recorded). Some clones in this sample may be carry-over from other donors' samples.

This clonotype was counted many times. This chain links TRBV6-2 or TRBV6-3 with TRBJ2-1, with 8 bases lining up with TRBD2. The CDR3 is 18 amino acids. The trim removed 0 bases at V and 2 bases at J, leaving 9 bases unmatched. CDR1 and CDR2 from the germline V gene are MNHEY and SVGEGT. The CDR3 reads CASSYSYSGRGAYNEQFF. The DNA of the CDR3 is TGTGCCAGCAGTTACTCTTATTCCGGGAGGGGCGCCTACAATGAGCAGTTCTTC.

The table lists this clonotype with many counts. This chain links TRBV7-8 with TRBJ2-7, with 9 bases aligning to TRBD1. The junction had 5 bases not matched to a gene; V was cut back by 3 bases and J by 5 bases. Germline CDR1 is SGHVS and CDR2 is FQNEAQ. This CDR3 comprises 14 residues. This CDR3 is CASSFRDRVDEQYF. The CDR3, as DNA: TGTGCCAGCAGCTTTAGGGACAGGGTCGACGAGCAGTACTTC.

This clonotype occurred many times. The CDR3 DNA is TGTGCCAGCAGTTACTCGATAAGCGGTGGCGAGCAGTACTTC. This sequence encodes CASSYSISGGEQYF. The chain uses TRBV6-2 or TRBV6-3 and TRBJ2-7, with a possible D match to TRBD2 (5 bases). Germline V CDR1 and CDR2: MNHEY, SVGEGT. V was cut by 0 bases and J by 6 bases, with 12 bases left in between. The CDR3 is 14 amino acids.

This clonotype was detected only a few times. The CDR3 sequence: CASTSTGYGYTF. CDR3 nucleotide sequence: TGTGCCAGTACCTCGACAGGGTATGGCTACACCTTC. The chain employs TRBV19 and TRBJ1-2; 7 nucleotides line up with TRBD1. CDR3 size: 12 residues. Germline V gives CDR1 LNHDA, CDR2 SQIVND (reference sequence). Unmatched junction bases numbered 4, after V lost 7 bases and J lost 5 bases.

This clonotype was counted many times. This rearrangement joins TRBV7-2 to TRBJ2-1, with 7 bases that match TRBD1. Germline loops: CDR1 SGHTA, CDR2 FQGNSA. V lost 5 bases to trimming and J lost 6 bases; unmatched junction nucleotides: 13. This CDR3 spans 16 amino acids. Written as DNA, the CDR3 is TGTGCCAGCAGCACCCAGGACAGGAGCGGAGGCAATGAGCAGTTCTTC. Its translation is CASSTQDRSGGNEQFF.

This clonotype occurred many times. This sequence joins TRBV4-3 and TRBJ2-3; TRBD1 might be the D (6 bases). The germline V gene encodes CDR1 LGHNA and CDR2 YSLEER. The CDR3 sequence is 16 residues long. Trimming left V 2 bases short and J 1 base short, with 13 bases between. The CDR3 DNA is TGCGCCAGCAGCCAATACCAGGGGAGTGGCACAGATACGCAGTATTTT. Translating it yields CASSQYQGSGTDTQYF.

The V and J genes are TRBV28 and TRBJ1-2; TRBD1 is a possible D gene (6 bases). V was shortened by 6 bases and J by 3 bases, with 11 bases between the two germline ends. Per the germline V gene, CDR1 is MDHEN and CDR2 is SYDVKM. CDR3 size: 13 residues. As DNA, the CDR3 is TGTGCCAGCAGAGAGGGGGTCGACTATGGCTACACCTTC. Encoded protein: CASREGVDYGYTF.

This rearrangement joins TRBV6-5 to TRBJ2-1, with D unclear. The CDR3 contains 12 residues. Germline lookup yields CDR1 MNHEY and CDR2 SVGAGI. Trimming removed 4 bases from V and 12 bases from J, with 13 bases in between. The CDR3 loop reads CASSSQSARQFF. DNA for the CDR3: TGTGCCAGCAGTTCCCAATCGGCCCGGCAGTTCTTC.

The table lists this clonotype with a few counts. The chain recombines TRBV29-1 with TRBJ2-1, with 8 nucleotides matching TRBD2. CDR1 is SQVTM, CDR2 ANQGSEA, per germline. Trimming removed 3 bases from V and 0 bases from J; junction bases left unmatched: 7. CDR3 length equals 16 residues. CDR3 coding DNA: TGCAGCGTTGACAGCGGGGGCGCAAGCTCCTACAATGAGCAGTTCTTC. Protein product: CSVDSGGASSYNEQFF.

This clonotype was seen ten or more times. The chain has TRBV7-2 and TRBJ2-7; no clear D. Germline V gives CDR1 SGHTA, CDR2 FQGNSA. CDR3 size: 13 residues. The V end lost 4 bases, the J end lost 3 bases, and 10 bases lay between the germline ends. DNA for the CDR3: TGTGCCAGCAGCTCCAAATCCGGCTACGAGCAGTACTTC. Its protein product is CASSSKSGYEQYF.

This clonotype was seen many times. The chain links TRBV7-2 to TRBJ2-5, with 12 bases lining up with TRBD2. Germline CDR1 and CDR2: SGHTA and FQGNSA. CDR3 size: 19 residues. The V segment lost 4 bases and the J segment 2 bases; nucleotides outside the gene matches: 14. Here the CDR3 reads CASSSRPTSGGIFQETQYF. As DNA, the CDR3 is TGTGCCAGCAGCTCAAGGCCTACTAGCGGGGGGATCTTTCAAGAGACCCAGTACTTC.

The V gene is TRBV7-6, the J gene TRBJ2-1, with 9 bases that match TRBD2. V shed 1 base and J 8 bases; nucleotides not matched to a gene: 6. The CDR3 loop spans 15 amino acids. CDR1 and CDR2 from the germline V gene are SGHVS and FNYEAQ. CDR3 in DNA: TGTGCCAGCAGCTTAGGACTAGCGGCTGGGGATGAGCAGTTCTTC. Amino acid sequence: CASSLGLAAGDEQFF.

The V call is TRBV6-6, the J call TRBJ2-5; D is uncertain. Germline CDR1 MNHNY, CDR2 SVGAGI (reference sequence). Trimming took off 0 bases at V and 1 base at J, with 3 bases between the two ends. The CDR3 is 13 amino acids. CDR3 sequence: CASSYSPQETQYF. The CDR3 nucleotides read TGTGCCAGCAGTTACTCCCCCCAAGAGACCCAGTACTTC.